A single sample gave rise to the 18 T cell receptor beta chains below, sequenced in a study of vaccination and CD4 T cells after COVID-19. Sequenced with the Oncomine TCR Beta short-read assay was DNA taken from cultured CD4+ T cells. MiXCR was run by TCRdb on the PCR reads, yielding one entry per CDR3 protein. Here the sample spans approximately 9,300 distinct CDR3 sequences, roughly 67% being singletons. The antigens of these receptors remain unknown. Treatment denoted: approximately nine-day PBMC culture with coronavirus spike peptide pools or control peptides (ViraFEST assay). Sequenced material: CD4+ T cells from blood, cultured in vitro. The origin of the receptors is a human donor who had recovered from COVID-19.

This clonotype was counted only a few times. This chain uses TRBV20-1 with TRBJ1-5; D is possibly TRBD1 (5 bases). Germline V gene sequence: CDR1 DFQATT, CDR2 SNEGSKA (reference sequence). This CDR3 contains 16 residues. V lost 5 bases, J lost 1 base, and 18 bases lay in between. CDR3 residues: CSAFSQGPGSNQPQHF. The DNA for the CDR3 is TGCAGTGCTTTTTCTCAGGGCCCCGGGAGCAATCAGCCCCAGCATTTT.

The chain links TRBV19 to TRBJ2-4; 8 positions match TRBD1. CDR3 length equals 18 residues. CDR1 LNHDA and CDR2 SQIVND come from the germline V gene (reference sequence). V was pared by 5 bases and J by 2 bases, with 14 bases of the junction left unmatched. CDR3 in amino acids: CASSARGAGGRSKNIQYF. As DNA, the CDR3 is TGTGCCAGTAGTGCCCGAGGGGCAGGGGGCCGTTCCAAAAACATTCAGTACTTC.

V usage is TRBV20-1 and J usage is TRBJ1-4; 7 bases are shared with TRBD1. V dropped 5 bases and J dropped 3; count of bases not matched to a gene: 3. The CDR3 is made up of 13 amino acids. Germline V lookup: CDR1 DFQATT, CDR2 SNEGSKA (reference sequence). CDR3: CSALTGPNEKLFF. CDR3 nucleotides: TGCAGTGCTTTGACAGGGCCTAATGAAAAACTGTTTTTT.

The table lists this clonotype with a count of one. The chain recombines TRBV30 with TRBJ1-1; unclear D gene. This CDR3 is 14 amino acids long. Trimming removed 2 bases from V and 5 bases from J, with 15 bases in between. Germline V lookup: CDR1 GTSNPN, CDR2 SVGIG (reference sequence). CDR3 loop: CAWSLKGMGTEAFF. The CDR3 bases are TGTGCCTGGAGTTTAAAGGGTATGGGTACTGAAGCTTTCTTT.

Only a few counts were recorded for this clonotype. V is TRBV10-1 and J is TRBJ1-5; possibly TRBD1 for D (6 bases). With 1 base removed from V and 10 bases from J, the gap between germline ends came to 14 bases. Germline loops: CDR1 WNHNN, CDR2 SYGVQD (reference sequence). The length of the CDR3 is 14 residues. The CDR3 loop is CASSEYLQGDPQHF. The CDR3 DNA sequence: TGCGCCAGCAGTGAGTACCTACAGGGTGATCCCCAGCATTTT.

The chain employs TRBV18 and TRBJ1-1, with D perhaps TRBD1 (5 bases). Trimming cost V 7 bases and J 0 bases, with 15 bases left between them. The germline gives CDR1 KGHSH, CDR2 LQKENI. The CDR3 sequence is 15 residues long. This chain's CDR3 is CASWVTREVNTEAFF. CDR3 DNA sequence: TGTGCCAGCTGGGTAACCAGGGAGGTGAACACTGAAGCTTTCTTT.

This chain joins TRBV20-1 and TRBJ2-4, with D hard to call. The CDR3 sequence is 13 residues long. Trimming removed 2 bases from V and 0 bases from J, with 5 bases in between. Germline V gives CDR1 DFQATT, CDR2 SNEGSKA (reference sequence). The CDR3 nucleotides are TGCAGTGCTAGAACCCTAGCCAAAAACATTCAGTACTTC. Its protein is CSARTLAKNIQYF.

The chain recombines TRBV19 with TRBJ1-1, with D perhaps TRBD1 (6 bases). V dropped 6 bases and J dropped 3 bases, with 14 bases sitting between them. The V gene's germline CDR1 is LNHDA and CDR2 SQIVND (reference sequence). The CDR3 covers 14 residues. CDR3 region: CASRPNRVDTEAFF. CDR3 nucleotide sequence: TGTGCCAGTAGACCGAACAGGGTGGACACTGAAGCTTTCTTT.

Only a few counts were recorded for this clonotype. The chain links TRBV20-1 to TRBJ2-3; 12 bases are a match to TRBD1. Germline V gives CDR1 DFQATT, CDR2 SNEGSKA (reference sequence). CDR3 size: 17 residues. The junction had 10 bases not matched to a gene; V was cut back by 0 bases and J by 6 bases. The CDR3 sequence is CSARDDLGQGAVDTQYF. The CDR3 DNA reads as TGCAGTGCTAGAGATGATTTGGGACAGGGGGCGGTGGATACGCAGTATTTT.

The rearrangement links TRBV30 to TRBJ1-2; D possibly corresponds to TRBD1 (5 bases). Trimming shortened V by 6 bases and J by 4 bases, and 15 bases separated the two germline ends. The CDR3 loop spans 13 amino acids. Per germline, CDR1 GTSNPN and CDR2 SVGIG (reference sequence). The CDR3 DNA follows: TGTGCCTGTACCGGAGGGGCGAGCTATGGCTACACCTTC. Its translation: CACTGGASYGYTF.

The CDR3 DNA reads TGTGCCAGTAGTCCCCCACCCCTCTGGAACACTGAAGCTTTCTTT. Translation: CASSPPPLWNTEAFF. The chain recombines TRBV19 with TRBJ1-1, with D unclear. V was pared by 5 bases and J by 1 base, with 14 bases between. Germline assignment: CDR1 LNHDA and CDR2 SQIVND (reference sequence). CDR3 length equals 15 residues.

The chain has TRBV20-1 and TRBJ1-3, with TRBD1 as a possible D gene (5 bases). This CDR3 comprises 15 residues. V was trimmed by 1 base and J by 0 bases, leaving 10 bases between them. Per germline, CDR1 DFQATT and CDR2 SNEGSKA (reference sequence). The CDR3 is CSARVPGTSGNTIYF. The CDR3 coding sequence is TGCAGTGCTAGAGTGCCAGGGACCTCTGGAAACACCATATATTTT.

The chain joins TRBV7-9 to TRBJ2-3, with D perhaps TRBD2 (6 bases). Germline V gene sequence: CDR1 SEHNR, CDR2 FQNEAQ (reference sequence). Deletions cut 10 bases from V and 3 bases from J, with 23 bases between. CDR3 length equals 16 residues. CDR3 nucleotide sequence: TGTGCCACCAAGGGTAAAGCGGGTGGGCCTACAGATACGCAGTATTTT. Translation: CATKGKAGGPTDTQYF.

To note about this clonotype: One end of the junction varies from germline; a read error may be responsible. The V call is TRBV6-2 or TRBV6-3, the J call TRBJ1-2; D unclear. The CDR3 totals 17 residues. Germline V gene data show CDR1 as MNHEY and CDR2 as SVGEGT. The CDR3 sequence: CAGSKGDDTPSDYGYTF. As DNA, the CDR3 is TGTGCCGGCAGTAAAGGAGACGATACCCCTTCCGACTATGGCTACACCTTC.

This clonotype ranks as large. The chain couples TRBV20-1 to TRBJ2-1; D is uncertain. The CDR3 is 16 residues long. With 1 base removed from V and 0 bases from J, the gap between germline ends came to 13 bases. The germline CDR1 and CDR2 sequences are DFQATT and SNEGSKA (reference sequence). CDR3 nucleotide sequence: TGCAGTGCTAGAGTAAGGTCCAGTTTCTCCTACAATGAGCAGTTCTTC. Residues: CSARVRSSFSYNEQFF.

The genes are TRBV20-1 and TRBJ1-5, with TRBD1 matching over 9 bases. This CDR3 has 15 amino acids. Germline CDR1 DFQATT, CDR2 SNEGSKA (reference sequence). Trimming removed 1 base from V and 6 bases from J; junction bases left unmatched: 7. CDR3 sequence (DNA): TGCAGTGCTAGAGCACAGGGGGCAGGGAGTCAGCCCCAGCATTTT. As protein: CSARAQGAGSQPQHF.

The V and J genes are TRBV23-1 and TRBJ2-7; tentatively, D is TRBD2 (6 bases). TRBV23-1 is known as an ORF, though its function is uncertain. This CDR3 spans 18 amino acids. Trimming left V 3 bases short and J 0 bases short, with 21 bases between. Written as DNA, the CDR3 is TGCGCCAGCAGTCAGCTTGCTGCGGGGCTCCTGAGCTCCTACGAGCAGTACTTC. Translating it yields CASSQLAAGLLSSYEQYF.

The chain employs TRBV20-1 and TRBJ2-2; D uncertain. V was cut by 3 bases and J by 0 bases, with 11 bases left in between. The germline V gene has CDR1 DFQATT and CDR2 SNEGSKA (reference sequence). This CDR3 has 15 residues. DNA of the CDR3: TGCAGTGCTAGGCCCTTAATAGCGAACACCGGGGAGCTGTTTTTT. Translated: CSARPLIANTGELFF.